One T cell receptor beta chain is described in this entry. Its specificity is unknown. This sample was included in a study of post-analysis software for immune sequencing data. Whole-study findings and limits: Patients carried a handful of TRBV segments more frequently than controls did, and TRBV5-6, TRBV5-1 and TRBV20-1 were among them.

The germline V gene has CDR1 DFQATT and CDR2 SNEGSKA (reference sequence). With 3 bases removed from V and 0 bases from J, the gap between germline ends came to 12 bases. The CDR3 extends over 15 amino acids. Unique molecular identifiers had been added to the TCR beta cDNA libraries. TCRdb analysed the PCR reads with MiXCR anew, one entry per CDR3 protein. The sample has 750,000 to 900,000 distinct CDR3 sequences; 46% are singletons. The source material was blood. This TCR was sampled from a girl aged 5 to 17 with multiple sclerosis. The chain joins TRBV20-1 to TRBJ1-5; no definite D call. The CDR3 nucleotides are TGCAGTGCTAGCGGCGGGCTCTATAGCAATCAGCCCCAGCATTTT. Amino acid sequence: CSASGGLYSNQPQHF.